What follows are 4 T cell receptor beta chains derived from one specimen sequenced in a study of blood T cell repertoires in COVID-19. TCRdb's table, derived via immunoSEQ multiplex PCR, lists solely in-frame clones and lacks some. This table holds some 64,000 clones, approximately 77% found once. The sample was peripheral blood. The source is a woman in her 70s with COVID-19, enrolled during active disease.

The chain joins TRBV7-2 to TRBJ2-3; D is uncertain. CDR3 size: 12 residues. Germline CDR1 SGHTA, CDR2 FQGNSA. V gave up 5 bases and J gave up 6 bases, with 9 bases separating them. The CDR3 spells CASSRRVDTQYF. The CDR3 DNA reads as TGTGCCAGCAGCAGACGGGTGGATACGCAGTATTTT.

This chain links TRBV5-1 with TRBJ1-2, with TRBD1 matching over 7 bases. This CDR3 is built from 13 residues. The germline gives CDR1 SGHRS, CDR2 YFSETQ. Trimming at V came to 5 bases and at J to 3 bases, leaving 4 bases not matched to a gene. CDR3 in DNA: TGCGCCAGCAGATTCGACAGGGACTATGGCTACACCTTC. Its translation: CASRFDRDYGYTF.

In its sample, this clone was seen once. The genes are TRBV5-1 and TRBJ1-3; D might be TRBD1 (6 bases). The germline V gene encodes CDR1 SGHRS and CDR2 YFSETQ. The CDR3 length is 14 residues. V was trimmed by 3 bases and J by 4 bases, leaving 11 bases between them. This chain's CDR3 is CASSSGQSGNTIYF. The CDR3 nucleotides are TGCGCCAGCAGCTCCGGACAGTCAGGAAACACCATATATTTT. Full variable domain (missing parts from reference TRBV5-1 and TRBJ1-3): KAGVTQTPRYLIKTRGQQVTLSCSPISGHRSVSWYQQTPGQGLQFLFEYFSETQRNKGNFPGRFSGRQFSNSRSEMNVSTLELGDSALYLCASSSGQSGNTIYFGEGSWLTVV.

The CDR3 DNA follows: TGTGCCAGTAGTTCCGGGACACCAAACACTGAAGCTTTCTTT. Amino acid sequence: CASSSGTPNTEAFF. V and J are TRBV19 and TRBJ1-1; possible D gene TRBD1, 6 bases. Germline values: CDR1 LNHDA, CDR2 SQIVND (reference sequence). This CDR3 is 14 amino acids long. The V end lost 5 bases, the J end lost 2 bases, and 12 bases lay between the germline ends.